Listed below are T cell receptor beta chains from one sample, sequenced in a study of blood T cell repertoires in COVID-19. Assay used: immunoSEQ multiplex PCR; TCRdb lists only in-frame clones, some missing. The profile shows more than 300,000 clones, approximately 90% of them singletons. The specimen was PBMCs or T cells enriched from blood (not recorded which). These receptors originate from a man aged 30-40 years who had recovered from COVID-19. Both conserved end residues are part of each CDR3. A D gene is named only where the DNA matches it firmly. The size field is filled for only some rows; it gives once, few, many or a size class.

v_gene,abundance,j_gene,d_gene,CDR3aa,CDR3nt
TRBV27,.,TRBJ1-1,.,CASSLFRGGEAFF,TGTGCCAGCAGTTTATTTAGGGGAGGTGAAGCTTTCTTT
TRBV28,few,TRBJ2-5,.,CASSLSQSGTQYF,TGTGCCAGCAGTTTATCTCAATCCGGGACCCAGTACTTC
TRBV7-8,.,TRBJ2-3,TRBD2,CASSAGLAGGSTDTQYF,TGTGCCAGCAGCGCCGGACTAGCGGGGGGCAGCACAGATACGCAGTATTTT
TRBV5-8,.,TRBJ2-2,TRBD2,CASSLAGLGSKSTGELFF,TGTGCCAGCAGCTTGGCGGGACTAGGGAGTAAAAGCACCGGGGAGCTGTTTTTT
TRBV7-9,.,TRBJ1-1,.,CASILGAGTEAFF,TGTGCCAGCATCCTGGGGGCTGGGACTGAAGCTTTCTTT
TRBV27,.,TRBJ2-3,.,CASSSLARVAPDTQYF,TGTGCCAGCAGTTCCCTAGCGAGAGTCGCCCCAGATACGCAGTATTTT
TRBV9,.,TRBJ2-5,.,CASSVALQGGEETQYF,TGTGCCAGCAGCGTCGCGCTACAGGGCGGAGAAGAGACCCAGTACTTC
TRBV5-1,once,TRBJ2-3,.,CASSPRGVPSTDTQYF,TGCGCCAGCAGCCCCCGGGGAGTCCCAAGCACAGATACGCAGTATTTT
TRBV11-3,few,TRBJ2-2,TRBD2,CATATSGGTNTGELFF,TGTGCCACCGCGACTAGCGGGGGGACAAACACCGGGGAGCTGTTTTTT
TRBV4-1,once,TRBJ2-1,TRBD2,CASSQAPSGGYNEWQFF,TGCGCCAGCAGCCAAGCCCCTAGCGGGGGATACAATGAGTGGCAGTTCTTC
TRBV5-1,once,TRBJ2-3,TRBD2,CASSLTGLHTDTQYF,TGCGCCAGCAGCCTCACGGGACTACACACAGATACGCAGTATTTT
TRBV6-5,.,TRBJ2-5,.,CASTPPGLGETQYF,TGTGCCAGCACCCCCCCGGGACTGGGAGAGACCCAGTACTTC
TRBV2,.,TRBJ1-4,.,CASSEGGVGEKLFF,TGTGCCAGCAGTGAAGGGGGGGTAGGGGAAAAACTGTTTTTT
TRBV11-2,.,TRBJ2-7,.,CASSLGPSAYYEQYF,TGTGCCAGCAGCTTAGGGCCTAGCGCGTACTACGAGCAGTACTTC
TRBV2,few,TRBJ2-1,TRBD2,CASSALAGYGDEQFF,TGTGCCAGCAGTGCACTAGCGGGGTATGGCGATGAGCAGTTCTTC
TRBV7-9,.,TRBJ1-5,.,CASSFGLAGQPQHF,TGTGCCAGCAGCTTCGGTCTCGCGGGTCAGCCCCAGCATTTT
TRBV7-9,.,TRBJ2-5,.,CASGELGETQYF,TGTGCCAGCGGGGAGCTGGGGGAGACCCAGTACTTC
TRBV13,once,TRBJ2-7,TRBD1,CASSSKTGTGVSYEQYF,TGTGCCAGCAGCTCAAAAACCGGGACAGGAGTATCCTACGAGCAGTACTTC
TRBV28,.,TRBJ1-5,TRBD1,CASTQGARNQPQHF,TGTGCCAGCACCCAGGGGGCAAGGAATCAGCCCCAGCATTTT
TRBV3-1/TRBV3-2,.,TRBJ2-3,TRBD1,CASSQETYRGADTQYF,TGTGCCAGCAGCCAAGAAACGTACAGGGGGGCAGATACGCAGTATTTT
TRBV5-6,.,TRBJ2-7,TRBD1,CASSLEQGIDIYEQYF,TGTGCCAGCAGCTTGGAACAGGGGATTGATATCTACGAGCAGTACTTC
TRBV16,.,TRBJ1-3,.,CASSQLVAVSGNTIYF,TGTGCCAGCAGCCAATTGGTCGCAGTCTCTGGAAACACCATATATTTT
TRBV5-4,.,TRBJ2-3,.,CASSRSGLTDTQYF,TGTGCCAGCAGCCGTAGCGGCCTCACAGATACGCAGTATTTT
TRBV2,.,TRBJ1-2,.,CASSELGARYGYTF,TGTGCCAGCAGTGAGTTGGGGGCGCGTTATGGCTACACCTTC
TRBV9,.,TRBJ2-3,TRBD2,CASSEGLRTDTQYF,TGTGCCAGCAGCGAGGGACTACGCACAGATACGCAGTATTTT
TRBV7-6,.,TRBJ1-2,TRBD1,CASSLAEDRGFWGYTF,TGTGCCAGCAGCTTAGCAGAAGACAGGGGTTTTTGGGGCTACACCTTC
TRBV7-9,many,TRBJ1-5,TRBD1,CASSPTGGTQHF,TGTGCCAGCAGCCCGACAGGGGGGACCCAGCATTTT
TRBV10-1,once,TRBJ2-3,TRBD2,CASSERASGIADTQYF,TGCGCCAGCAGTGAGCGGGCTAGCGGGATAGCGGATACGCAGTATTTT
TRBV24-1,.,TRBJ2-2,.,CAVGESGTGELFF,TGTGCCGTCGGCGAGAGCGGGACCGGGGAGCTGTTTTTT
TRBV18,.,TRBJ1-1,TRBD1,CASSLGQARGNTEAFF,TGTGCCAGCTCGCTGGGACAGGCCCGAGGGAACACTGAAGCTTTCTTT
TRBV11-2,few,TRBJ2-1,.,CASSGVRGSYNEQFF,TGTGCCAGCAGCGGGGTCAGGGGCTCCTACAATGAGCAGTTCTTC
TRBV10-2,.,TRBJ1-2,.,CASSEFGRANYGYTF,TGCGCCAGCAGTGAGTTTGGCAGGGCTAACTATGGCTACACCTTC
TRBV5-1,.,TRBJ1-2,.,CASSSHAGGLTF,TGCGCCAGCAGCTCCCACGCGGGGGGCCTCACCTTC
TRBV7-9,.,TRBJ1-2,TRBD1,CASSPRDREDYGYTF,TGTGCCAGCAGCCCCCGGGACAGGGAGGACTATGGCTACACCTTC
TRBV19,.,TRBJ2-7,TRBD1,CASSQRGQSYEQYF,TGTGCCAGTAGTCAACGGGGACAGTCCTACGAGCAGTACTTC
TRBV7-9,.,TRBJ1-5,TRBD1,CASSLSTGDQPQHF,TGTGCCAGCAGCCTCTCGACAGGGGATCAGCCCCAGCATTTT
TRBV5-6,.,TRBJ2-3,TRBD2,CASHILAGHTDTQYF,TGTGCCAGCCACATACTAGCGGGCCACACAGATACGCAGTATTTT
TRBV5-1,few,TRBJ2-5,.,CASSLAGETQYF,TGCGCCAGCAGCTTGGCGGGGGAGACCCAGTACTTC
TRBV7-6,.,TRBJ2-5,TRBD2,CASSPRPGLAAMETQYF,TGTGCCAGCAGCCCGCGACCGGGACTAGCGGCAATGGAGACCCAGTACTTC
TRBV20-1,.,TRBJ2-7,TRBD2,CSASDSLVAGGYEQYF,TGCAGTGCTAGTGATTCGTTAGTAGCGGGAGGGTACGAGCAGTACTTC
TRBV6-1,.,TRBJ1-4,.,CASSDRERTANEKLFF,TGTGCCAGCAGTGACAGGGAGCGGACAGCTAATGAAAAACTGTTTTTT
TRBV6-6,.,TRBJ1-1,.,CASSSRVGGEAFF,TGTGCCAGCAGTTCCAGGGTCGGGGGTGAAGCTTTCTTT
TRBV21-1,few,TRBJ1-3,.,CASPPASSGNTIYF,TGTGCCAGCCCCCCCGCGTCCTCTGGAAACACCATATATTTT
TRBV5-4,.,TRBJ1-4,TRBD1,CASSPNRQGPSEKLFF,TGTGCCAGCAGCCCAAATCGACAGGGACCCTCTGAAAAACTGTTTTTT
TRBV30,.,TRBJ1-4,.,CAWSVRLARTNEKLFF,TGTGCCTGGAGTGTACGTCTCGCTCGGACTAATGAAAAACTGTTTTTT